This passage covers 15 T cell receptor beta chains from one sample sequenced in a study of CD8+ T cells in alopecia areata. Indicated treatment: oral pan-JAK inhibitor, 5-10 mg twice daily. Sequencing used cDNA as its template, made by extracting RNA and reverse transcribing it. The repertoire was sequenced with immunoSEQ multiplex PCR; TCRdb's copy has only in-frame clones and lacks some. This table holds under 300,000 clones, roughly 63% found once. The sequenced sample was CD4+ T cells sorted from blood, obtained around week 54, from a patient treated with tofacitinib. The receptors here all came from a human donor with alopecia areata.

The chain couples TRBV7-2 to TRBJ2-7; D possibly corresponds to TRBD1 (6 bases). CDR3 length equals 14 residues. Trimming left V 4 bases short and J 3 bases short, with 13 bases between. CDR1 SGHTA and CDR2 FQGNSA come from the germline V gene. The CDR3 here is CASSSSRDNYEQYF. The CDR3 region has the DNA TGTGCCAGCAGCTCCTCCCGGGACAACTACGAGCAGTACTTC.

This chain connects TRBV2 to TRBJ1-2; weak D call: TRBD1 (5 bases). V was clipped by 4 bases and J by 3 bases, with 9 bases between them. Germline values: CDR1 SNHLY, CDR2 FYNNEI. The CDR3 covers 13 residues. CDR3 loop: CASSAGTDYGYTF. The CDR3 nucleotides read TGTGCCAGCAGTGCCGGGACGGACTATGGCTACACCTTC.

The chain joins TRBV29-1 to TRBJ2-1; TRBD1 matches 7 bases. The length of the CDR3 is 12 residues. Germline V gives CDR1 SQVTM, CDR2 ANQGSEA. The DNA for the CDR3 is TGCTTTCGCAGGGGGTTAGGCAATGAGCAGTTCTTC. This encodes CFRRGLGNEQFF.

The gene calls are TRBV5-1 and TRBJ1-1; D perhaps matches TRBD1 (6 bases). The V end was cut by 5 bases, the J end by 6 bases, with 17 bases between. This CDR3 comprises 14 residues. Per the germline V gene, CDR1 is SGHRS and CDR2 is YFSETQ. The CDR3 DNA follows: TGCGCCAGCAGGGACAGTTTGGCCGTCGCTGAAGCTTTCTTT. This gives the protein CASRDSLAVAEAFF.

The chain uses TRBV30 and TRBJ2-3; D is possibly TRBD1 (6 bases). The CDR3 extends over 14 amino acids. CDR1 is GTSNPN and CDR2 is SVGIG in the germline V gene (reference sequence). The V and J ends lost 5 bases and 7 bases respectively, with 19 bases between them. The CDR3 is CAWETGTLINTQYF. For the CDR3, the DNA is TGTGCCTGGGAAACCGGGACACTAATCAATACGCAGTATTTT.

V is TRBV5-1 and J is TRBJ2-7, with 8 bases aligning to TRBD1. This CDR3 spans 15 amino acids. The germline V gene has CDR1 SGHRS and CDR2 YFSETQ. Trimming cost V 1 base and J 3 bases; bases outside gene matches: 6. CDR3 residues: CASSLIGTGIYEQYF. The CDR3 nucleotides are TGCGCCAGCAGCTTGATAGGGACAGGCATCTACGAGCAGTACTTC. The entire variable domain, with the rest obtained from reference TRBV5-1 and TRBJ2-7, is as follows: KAGVTQTPRYLIKTRGQQVTLSCSPISGHRSVSWYQQTPGQGLQFLFEYFSETQRNKGNFPGRFSGRQFSNSRSEMNVSTLELGDSALYLCASSLIGTGIYEQYFGPGTRLTVT.

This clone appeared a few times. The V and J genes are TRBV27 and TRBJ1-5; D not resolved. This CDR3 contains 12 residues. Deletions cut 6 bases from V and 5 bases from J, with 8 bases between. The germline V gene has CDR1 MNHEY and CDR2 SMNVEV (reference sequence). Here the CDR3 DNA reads TGTGCCAGCAGCTTCGGGGATCAGCCCCAGCATTTT. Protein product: CASSFGDQPQHF.

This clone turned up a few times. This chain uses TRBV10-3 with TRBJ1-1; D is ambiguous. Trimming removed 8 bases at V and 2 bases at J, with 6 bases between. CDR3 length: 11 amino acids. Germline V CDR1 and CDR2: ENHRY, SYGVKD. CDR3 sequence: CAIRSNTEAFF. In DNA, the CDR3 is TGTGCCATCCGGAGTAACACTGAAGCTTTCTTT.

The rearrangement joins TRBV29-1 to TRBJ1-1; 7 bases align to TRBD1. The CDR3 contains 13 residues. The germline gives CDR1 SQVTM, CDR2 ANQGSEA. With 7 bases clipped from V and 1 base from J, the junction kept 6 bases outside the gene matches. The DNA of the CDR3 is TGCAGCGGTAGGACAGGTCAGAACACTGAAGCTTTCTTT. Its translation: CSGRTGQNTEAFF.

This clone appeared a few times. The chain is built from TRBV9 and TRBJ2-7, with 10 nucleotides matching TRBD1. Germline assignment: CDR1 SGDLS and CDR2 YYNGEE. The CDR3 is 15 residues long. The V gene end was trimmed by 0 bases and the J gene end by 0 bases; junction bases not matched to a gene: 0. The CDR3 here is CASSVGQGASYEQYF. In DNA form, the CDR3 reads TGTGCCAGCAGCGTAGGACAGGGGGCCTCCTACGAGCAGTACTTC.

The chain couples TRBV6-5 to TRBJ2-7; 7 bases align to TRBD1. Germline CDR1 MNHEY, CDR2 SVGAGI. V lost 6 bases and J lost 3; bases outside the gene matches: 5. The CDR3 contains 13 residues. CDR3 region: CASRSTGFYEQYF. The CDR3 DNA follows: TGTGCCAGCAGGTCGACAGGGTTCTACGAGCAGTACTTC.

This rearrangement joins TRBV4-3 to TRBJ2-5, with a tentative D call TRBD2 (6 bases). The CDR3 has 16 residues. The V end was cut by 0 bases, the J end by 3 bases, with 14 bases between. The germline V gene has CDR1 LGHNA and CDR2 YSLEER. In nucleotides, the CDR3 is TGCGCCAGCAGCCAAGATCTTACGGCTAGCGAAGAGACCCAGTACTTC. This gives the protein CASSQDLTASEETQYF.

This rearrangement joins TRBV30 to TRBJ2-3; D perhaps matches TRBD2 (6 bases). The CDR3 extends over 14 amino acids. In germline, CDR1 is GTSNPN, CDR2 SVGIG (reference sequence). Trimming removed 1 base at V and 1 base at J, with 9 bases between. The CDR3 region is CAWSEEGRTDTQYF. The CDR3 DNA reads TGTGCCTGGAGTGAGGAGGGCCGCACAGATACGCAGTATTTT.

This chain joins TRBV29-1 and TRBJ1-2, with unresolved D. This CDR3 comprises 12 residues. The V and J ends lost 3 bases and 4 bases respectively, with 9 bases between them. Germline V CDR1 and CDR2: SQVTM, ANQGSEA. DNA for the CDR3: TGCAGCGTTGAGCAAGAGGGCTATGGCTACACCTTC. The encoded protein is CSVEQEGYGYTF.

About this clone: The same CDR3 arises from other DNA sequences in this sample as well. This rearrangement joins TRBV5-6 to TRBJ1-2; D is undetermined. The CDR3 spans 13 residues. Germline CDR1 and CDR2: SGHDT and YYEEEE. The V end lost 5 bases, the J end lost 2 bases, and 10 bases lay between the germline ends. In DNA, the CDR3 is TGTGCCAGCAGTTCTACACCAAACTATGGCTACACCTTC. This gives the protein CASSSTPNYGYTF.